A single sample gave rise to the 28 T cell receptor beta chains below, sequenced in a study of cytomegalovirus exposure and HLA in healthy donors. Researchers ran the PCR with 60 Vbeta and 13 Jbeta primers. Produced via immunoSEQ multiplex PCR; TCRdb's table is partial and in-frame only. This table has roughly 190,000 clones, roughly 73% appearing once. The sequencing input was PBMCs. The receptors stem from a woman in her 30s in good health and CMV-seropositive.

This clone has only one observation. The CDR3 loop reads CASSPGQLPKNIQYF. CDR3 bases: TGTGCCAGCAGCCCAGGACAGCTTCCCAAAAACATTCAGTACTTC. The V call is TRBV9, the J call TRBJ2-4, with a tentative D call TRBD1 (6 bases). Trimming shortened V by 4 bases and J by 2 bases, and 13 bases separated the two germline ends. Germline CDR1 reads SGDLS; CDR2 reads YYNGEE. This CDR3 has 15 residues.

This rearrangement joins TRBV10-2 to TRBJ2-1; D is ambiguous. The CDR3 totals 15 residues. V lost 0 bases to trimming and J lost 4 bases, with 10 bases between them. Germline CDR1 WSHSY, CDR2 SAAADI. This chain's CDR3 is CASSESSRSYNEQFF. The CDR3 DNA sequence: TGCGCCAGCAGTGAGTCTAGCCGGTCTTACAATGAGCAGTTCTTC.

This chain uses TRBV11-2 with TRBJ2-2; maybe TRBD1 (6 bases). This CDR3 is 14 amino acids long. With 5 bases removed from V and 8 bases from J, the gap between germline ends came to 15 bases. Germline V gene sequence: CDR1 SGHAT, CDR2 FQNNGV. The CDR3 loop reads CASSPRQALGELFF. CDR3 nucleotide sequence: TGTGCCAGCAGCCCCCGACAGGCTCTGGGGGAGCTGTTTTTT.

This clone has just a few counts. The chain combines TRBV15 with TRBJ2-5; 8 positions agree with TRBD1. The junction had 14 bases not matched to a gene; V was cut back by 6 bases and J by 5 bases. Per germline, CDR1 LNHNV and CDR2 YYDKDF (reference sequence). CDR3 length: 16 residues. The chain's CDR3 is CATRFGDRGSGETQYF. Here the CDR3 DNA reads TGTGCCACCAGGTTCGGCGACAGGGGTAGTGGGGAGACCCAGTACTTC.

This chain connects TRBV4-3 to TRBJ2-7; TRBD2 matches 9 bases. Trimming took 0 bases from V and 7 from J; bases not matched to a gene: 10. CDR3 size: 16 residues. Germline values: CDR1 LGHNA, CDR2 YSLEER. CDR3 residues: CASSQDPSGGTGEQYF. The CDR3 DNA sequence: TGCGCCAGCAGCCAAGATCCGAGCGGGGGGACTGGGGAGCAGTACTTC.

The chain combines TRBV18 with TRBJ2-5, with a weak D call TRBD2 (6 bases). V lost 6 bases to trimming and J lost 0 bases, with 8 bases between them. CDR1 and CDR2 from the germline V gene are KGHSH and LQKENI. The CDR3 is made up of 13 amino acids. The CDR3 loop reads CASSKRDQETQYF. The CDR3, as DNA: TGTGCCAGCTCTAAGCGGGACCAAGAGACCCAGTACTTC. The full variable domain, rest sourced from reference TRBV18 and TRBJ2-5, is NAGVMQNPRHLVRRRGQEARLRCSPMKGHSHVYWYRQLPEEGLKFMVYLQKENIIDESGMPKERFSAEFPKEGPSILRIQQVVRGDSAAYFCASSKRDQETQYFGPGTRLLVL.

This clone showed up just once. The chain couples TRBV10-3 to TRBJ1-1; D is uncertain. The germline V gene has CDR1 ENHRY and CDR2 SYGVKD. V lost 7 bases and J lost 0, with 9 bases in between. CDR3 size: 13 residues. In DNA, the CDR3 is TGTGCCATCAAGAACAGTGTGAACACTGAAGCTTTCTTT. Its protein is CAIKNSVNTEAFF.

The chain links TRBV1 to TRBJ2-3; the table names TRBD1, a call not compared with the DNA. TRBV1 is deemed a pseudogene. The CDR3 totals 16 residues. In DNA, the CDR3 is TGCACCAGCAGCCGCCCGCAGGGTGGGGTCACAGATACGCAGTATTTT. Translation gives CTSSRPQGGVTDTQYF.

V and J are TRBV9 and TRBJ2-1; 9 nucleotides match TRBD1. This CDR3 is built from 15 residues. The germline V gene has CDR1 SGDLS and CDR2 YYNGEE. Germline trimming cut 4 bases from V and 8 bases from J; bases unmatched to any gene: 10. This chain's CDR3 is CASSPMGQGNYEQFF. The CDR3 DNA is TGTGCCAGCAGCCCCATGGGACAGGGAAATTATGAGCAGTTCTTC.

V gene TRBV7-8 combines with J gene TRBJ1-1; 7 nucleotides match TRBD1. V was pared by 5 bases and J by 1 base, with 1 base of the junction left unmatched. CDR3 size: 13 residues. Germline CDR1 SGHVS, CDR2 FQNEAQ. The chain's CDR3 is CASSRTGNTEAFF. CDR3 nucleotides: TGTGCCAGCAGCCGGACAGGGAACACTGAAGCTTTCTTT.

The rearrangement links TRBV6-1 to TRBJ1-2; TRBD1 agrees at 8 bases. V was clipped by 1 base and J by 5 bases; unmatched bases: 3. The CDR3 is 14 amino acids. The germline V gene encodes CDR1 MNHNS and CDR2 SASEGT. CDR3 sequence reads: CASSEGTGLYGYTF. The CDR3 DNA follows: TGTGCCAGCAGTGAAGGGACAGGGCTTTATGGCTACACCTTC.

V is TRBV4-3 and J is TRBJ2-5; possibly TRBD1 for D (5 bases). The closer fit of TRBJ2-7 to the DNA end suggests the J call may be wrong. The germline V gene has CDR1 LGHNA and CDR2 YSLEER. The CDR3 consists of 14 residues. DNA of the CDR3: TGCGCCAGCAGCCAAGATCAGGGATCCTACGAGCAGTACTTC. Translation: CASSQDQGSYEQYF.

The chain has TRBV4-2 and TRBJ1-6; D not resolved. The CDR3 runs 13 residues. Germline CDR1 reads LGHNA; CDR2 reads YNFKEQ. V was trimmed by 0 bases and J by 8 bases, leaving 5 bases between them. The CDR3: CASSQDLHSPLHF. The CDR3 bases are TGTGCCAGCAGCCAAGATCTACATTCACCCCTCCACTTT.

CDR3 sequence (DNA): TGTGCCAGCAGCTTAGCGACGGGCAGGGGATATGGCTACACCTTC. Protein: CASSLATGRGYGYTF. The genes are TRBV7-8 and TRBJ1-2; tentatively, D is TRBD1 (6 bases). The CDR3 covers 15 residues. Germline V gene lookup returns CDR1 SGHVS and CDR2 FQNEAQ. Trimming cost V 0 bases and J 5 bases, with 13 bases left between them.

The gene calls are TRBV5-4 and TRBJ2-7, with 9 nucleotides matching TRBD1. The CDR3 length is 13 residues. CDR1 and CDR2 (germline): SGHNT, YYREEE (reference sequence). V lost 4 bases and J lost 7; bases outside the gene matches: 6. The CDR3 loop is CASSQDRGREQYF. The CDR3 bases are TGTGCCAGCAGCCAGGACAGGGGAAGAGAGCAGTACTTC.

The chain carries TRBV28 and TRBJ2-2; 10 nucleotides align to TRBD2. Germline loops: CDR1 MDHEN, CDR2 SYDVKM. The CDR3 consists of 16 residues. The V and J ends lost 8 bases and 1 base, in that order; junction bases with no gene match: 7. The DNA of the CDR3 is TGTGCCAGCGGCCTACTAGCGGGGAGGAACACCGGGGAGCTGTTTTTT. It specifies CASGLLAGRNTGELFF.

The V call is TRBV7-3, the J call TRBJ2-7, with D possibly TRBD2 on 6 matching bases. Germline-derived CDR1 and CDR2 are SGHTA and FQGTGA. V shed 5 bases and J shed 6 bases, with 11 bases lying between them. This CDR3 is built from 12 residues. CDR3 residues: CASSKAGGEQYF. The CDR3, as DNA: TGTGCCAGCAGCAAAGCCGGGGGCGAGCAGTACTTC.

The chain joins TRBV7-2 to TRBJ2-2; TRBD1 agrees at 8 bases. The CDR3 has 14 residues. J gave up 5 bases and V 5 bases, and 4 bases lay outside the gene matches. Germline V gene lookup returns CDR1 SGHTA and CDR2 FQGNSA. CDR3 sequence: CASSRQGLTGELFF. In nucleotides, the CDR3 is TGTGCCAGCAGCCGACAGGGGCTTACCGGGGAGCTGTTTTTT.

The rearrangement uses TRBV7-8 and TRBJ2-1; 9 bases align to TRBD2. V shed 5 bases and J 7 bases; nucleotides not matched to a gene: 9. The CDR3 spans 15 residues. The germline gives CDR1 SGHVS, CDR2 FQNEAQ. The CDR3 here is CASSLRTSVYNEQFF. For the CDR3, the DNA is TGTGCCAGCAGCCTTCGGACTAGCGTTTATAATGAGCAGTTCTTC.

The chain joins TRBV6-6 to TRBJ1-4; D might be TRBD1 (6 bases). Germline V gene sequence: CDR1 MNHNY, CDR2 SVGAGI (reference sequence). V lost 4 bases and J lost 7, with 16 bases in between. CDR3 length: 15 amino acids. The CDR3 DNA sequence: TGTGCCAGCAGTTCCCCTGGGGGGGCCGGTGAAAAACTGTTTTTT. Its protein product is CASSSPGGAGEKLFF.

The chain links TRBV10-3 to TRBJ1-1, with no clear D. V lost 10 bases and J 1 base, leaving 13 bases between the germline ends. Germline-derived CDR1 and CDR2 are ENHRY and SYGVKD. The CDR3 covers 13 residues. CDR3 protein: CATQGQENTEAFF. In DNA, the CDR3 is TGTGCCACACAAGGTCAGGAGAACACTGAAGCTTTCTTT.

The chain joins TRBV18 to TRBJ2-7, with 7 bases that match TRBD1. The CDR3 runs 14 residues. V lost 3 bases to trimming and J lost 2 bases; unmatched junction nucleotides: 4. Germline V CDR1 and CDR2: KGHSH, LQKENI. As DNA, the CDR3 is TGTGCCAGCTCACCCCGGGACAGAACCTACGAGCAGTACTTC. As protein: CASSPRDRTYEQYF.

J is TRBJ1-2 and V is TRBV28, with TRBD1 matching over 7 bases. The germline CDR1 and CDR2 sequences are MDHEN and SYDVKM. V gave up 5 bases and J gave up 4 bases; unmatched junction bases: 4. The CDR3 is 13 amino acids. The CDR3 nucleotides read TGTGCCAGCAGTCCGGGACAGTTCTATGGCTACACCTTC. Translating it yields CASSPGQFYGYTF.

This chain links TRBV4-2 with TRBJ2-1; 8 positions agree with TRBD2. V shed 3 bases and J 2 bases; nucleotides not matched to a gene: 6. The CDR3 spans 16 residues. CDR1 LGHNA and CDR2 YNFKEQ come from the germline V gene. The CDR3 reads CASSQDTSGPYNEQFF. The CDR3 DNA reads TGTGCCAGCAGCCAGGACACTAGCGGCCCCTACAATGAGCAGTTCTTC.

This clone appeared once. DNA for the CDR3: TGTGCCAGCAGCTTAACCCTACTGGGGGAGGGCTACGAGCAGTACTTC. This sequence encodes CASSLTLLGEGYEQYF. The chain links TRBV7-2 to TRBJ2-7; 7 bases align to TRBD2. CDR1 SGHTA and CDR2 FQGNSA come from the germline V gene. V shed 2 bases, J shed 3 bases, and the junction held 10 bases outside the gene matches. The CDR3 consists of 16 residues.

This chain links TRBV28 with TRBJ2-1; perhaps TRBD2 as D (6 bases). The CDR3 is 12 amino acids. Trimming took off 7 bases at V and 16 bases at J, with 20 bases between the two ends. Germline V gives CDR1 MDHEN, CDR2 SYDVKM. DNA of the CDR3: TGTGCCAGCACGGAGGGATCTTCACCCTCCTTCTTC. It is translated as CASTEGSSPSFF.

This clone was found once. The V and J genes are TRBV7-8 and TRBJ2-1, with a tentative D call TRBD2 (5 bases). Trimming shortened V by 2 bases and J by 2 bases, and 10 bases separated the two germline ends. Germline V gives CDR1 SGHVS, CDR2 FQNEAQ. The CDR3 length is 15 residues. The DNA for the CDR3 is TGTGCCAGCAGCTTATTAAGCGGACCCTACAATGAGCAGTTCTTC. It is translated as CASSLLSGPYNEQFF.

This chain links TRBV15 with TRBJ2-3; a possible D gene is TRBD2 (5 bases). The CDR3 contains 15 residues. V shed 4 bases and J shed 2 bases, with 13 bases lying between them. CDR1 is LNHNV and CDR2 is YYDKDF in the germline V gene (reference sequence). CDR3 region: CATSTTRTVTDTQYF. CDR3 sequence (DNA): TGTGCCACCAGCACCACTAGGACTGTCACAGATACGCAGTATTTT.